This T cell receptor beta chain was sequenced in a study of multiple sclerosis patients with progressive multifocal leukoencephalopathy. Findings of the study overall: Preferential TRBV-TRBJ pairings or common gene usage were not detected at PML.

V gave up 2 bases and J gave up 11 bases, with 12 bases separating them. Germline V lookup: CDR1 MGHDK, CDR2 SYGVNS. There are 12 residues in the CDR3. As for time point: time of PML onset. Detection of JC virus DNA in cerebrospinal fluid confirmed PML diagnosed from clinical and MRI findings. A word on this clone: Its antigen is currently unknown.

Measured with immunoSEQ multiplex PCR; TCRdb has only the in-frame clones, and not every one. The table shows roughly 28,000 clones, with approximately 89% occurring only once. Here the sequenced sample was PBMCs, taken from a patient treated with natalizumab. This TCR came from a woman in her thirties with progressive multifocal leukoencephalopathy. V is TRBV25-1 and J is TRBJ1-1; perhaps TRBD1 as D (5 bases). DNA for the CDR3: TGTGCCAGCAGTGAAGGCCTGGGGGAGGCTTTCTTT. Encoded protein: CASSEGLGEAFF. The full variable domain, in which reference TRBV25-1 and TRBJ1-1 provide the parts outside the CDR3, is EADIYQTPRYLVIGTGKKITLECSQTMGHDKMYWYQQDPGMELHLIHYSYGVNSTEKGDLSSESTVSRIRTEHFPLTLESARPSHTSQYLCASSEGLGEAFFGQGTRLTVV.